This TCR beta chain was documented in a study of early T cells in non-severe SARS-CoV-2 infection. About the study: Whole-blood bulk RNA, unsorted, was sequenced, and chains were unpaired. Study-wide findings and caveats: Database matching using VDJdb favored anti-spike CD8 responses, with private and CD4 specificities left missing.

V shed 0 bases and J 6 bases; nucleotides not matched to a gene: 6. The germline CDR1 and CDR2 sequences are SGDLS and YYNGEE. The length of the CDR3 is 15 residues. The protocol attached unique molecular identifiers to individual cDNA molecules. Each CDR3 protein is one row after TCRdb ran MiXCR on the 5' RACE reads. The data hold tens of thousands of distinct CDR3 sequences, with approximately 13% observed a single time. This clonotype was observed at least ten times. Its specificity is not known. The receptor comes from an adult who was a healthcare worker with PCR-confirmed SARS-CoV-2 infection or an uninfected control (not recorded which). The sample comprised whole blood. V usage is TRBV9 and J usage is TRBJ2-1; 7 nucleotides align to TRBD2. The CDR3 DNA reads as TGTGCCAGCAGCGTAGCAATAGCGGGTACCAATGAGCAGTTCTTC. Translating it yields CASSVAIAGTNEQFF.